This TCR beta chain was identified in a study of blood T cells in healthy people across ages. As for the study in general: About one barcoded beta molecule per two T cells came from capture by template switching.

The authors ran a second PCR of 7 to 11 cycles using a sample-barcoded 5' primer and a J-beta primer mix. The template-switch adaptor was a 5' adaptor with 12 random nucleotides. It tagged each cDNA molecule. TCRdb ran MiXCR on the 5' RACE reads and lists one entry per CDR3 protein. The repertoire holds roughly 930,000 distinct CDR3 sequences, 48% seen once, with about an eighth in the top ten. General study results and limits: Age showed a roughly linear inverse relationship with TCR beta diversity per million T cells. Because donor CMV status was unknown, expanded clonotype changes were possibly confounded.

This CDR3 contains 15 residues. The V gene's germline CDR1 is SGHTA and CDR2 FQGNSA. With 1 base removed from V and 5 bases from J, the gap between germline ends came to 12 bases. Regarding this clonotype: The antigen is unknown.

The source is a man aged 25-40 years in good health. Sequencing was carried out using blood. This rearrangement joins TRBV7-2 to TRBJ2-1, with D tentatively TRBD1 or TRBD2 (5 bases each). CDR3 coding DNA: TGTGCCAGCAGCTTAGGGCCGGGACGGGACAATGAGCAGTTCTTC. Its protein product is CASSLGPGRDNEQFF.